The rows below give T cell receptor beta chains drawn from one sample of a study of T cells in localized non-small cell lung cancer. Generated by immunoSEQ multiplex PCR, the TCRdb table keeps only in-frame clones and is missing some. This table has approximately 29,000 clones, about 91% appearing once. The material sequenced was peripheral blood, taken before any cancer treatment. These receptors were obtained from a male donor aged 60 or over with stage I lung adenocarcinoma. CDR3s leave out the opening cysteine and the closing phenylalanine or tryptophan.

j_call v_call cdr3_aa
TRBJ1-5 TRBV9 ASSVTGDSNQPQH
TRBJ2-3 TRBV5-4 ASSLGSDTQY
TRBJ2-3 TRBV7-2 ASSRQGVRDTQY
TRBJ2-1 TRBV9 ASSARGSNEQF
TRBJ1-1 TRBV29-1 SVERGIGTEAF
TRBJ2-3 TRBV4-3 ASSQDRPDTQY
TRBJ1-2 TRBV4-3 ASSHGGRYGYT
TRBJ2-3 TRBV7-3 ASSFGGGNTDTQY
TRBJ2-7 TRBV10-3 AIGQTYEQY
TRBJ2-4 TRBV28 ASSLLGGYYIQY
TRBJ1-1 TRBV28 ASTKGGAVTEAF
TRBJ1-2 TRBV5-5 ASSLAIGGQGYHGYT
TRBJ1-4 TRBV2 ASRGQGAANEKLF
TRBJ2-3 TRBV28 ASSLSPSGTTDTQY
TRBJ1-2 TRBV4-3 ASSQQSGHLLANYGYT
TRBJ1-5 TRBV19 ASSIRRDRNQPQH
TRBJ1-2 TRBV28 ASSLPTGGGYGYT
TRBJ2-3 TRBV4-1 ASSPGLAGLTDTQY
TRBJ2-3 TRBV12-5 ASGIGGPTDTQY
TRBJ1-5 TRBV21-1 ARILRGKGNQPQH
TRBJ2-1 TRBV7-3 ASSWGTGTYNEQF
TRBJ2-2 TRBV2 ASRTDRAELF
TRBJ2-1 TRBV7-2 ASSLWAGGPNEQF